This TCR beta chain appears in the sequencing data of a study of vaccination and CD4 T cells after COVID-19. Researchers used the Oncomine TCR Beta short-read assay to sequence DNA from cultured CD4+ T cells. TCRdb reprocessed the PCR reads via MiXCR and lists one record per CDR3 protein. The sample carries 9,500 to 10,000 distinct CDR3 sequences, approximately 57% recorded once. The treatment is: roughly 11-day PBMC culture with coronavirus spike peptide pools or control peptides (ViraFEST assay). The collection of CD4+ T cells from the unexposed donor took place before the COVID-19 pandemic (2011-2018). On this clonotype: Its specificity is unknown.

Germline-derived CDR1 and CDR2 are MNHNS and SASEGT. CDR3 length: 16 amino acids. Trimming shortened V by 6 bases and J by 3 bases, and 17 bases separated the two germline ends. Material: CD4+ T cells from blood, cultured in vitro. The chain links TRBV6-1 to TRBJ2-2; D is tentatively TRBD1 or TRBD2 (5 bases each). The receptor was derived from a human donor in good health. The CDR3, as DNA: TGTGCCAGCAGCCAAATCCGAGGGGCACACACCGGGGAGCTGTTTTTT. Protein sequence: CASSQIRGAHTGELFF.